This TCR beta chain was found in a study of cytomegalovirus exposure and HLA in healthy donors. General study results and limits: Excluded were some V segments that proved indistinguishable, including TRBV6-2 and TRBV6-3.

Concerning this clone itself: Its antigen is unidentified.

The PCR contained 60 Vbeta and 13 Jbeta primers. Generated by immunoSEQ multiplex PCR, the TCRdb table keeps only in-frame clones and is missing some. Of 150,000 to 200,000 clones in the sample, about three quarters are singletons; the top ten hold approximately 0.99%. The germline V and J ends were trimmed by 7 bases and 1 base, with 19 bases remaining between them. In germline, CDR1 is SQVTM, CDR2 ANQGSEA. This CDR3 has 15 residues. Material for sequencing was PBMCs. The chain uses TRBV29-1 and TRBJ1-1, with D possibly TRBD1 on 6 matching bases. This sequence was found in a woman aged 40-49 years in good health and CMV-seronegative. CDR3 nucleotide sequence: TGCAGCGCGTACGACAGGATAAATAAGAACACTGAAGCTTTCTTT. This sequence encodes CSAYDRINKNTEAFF.